A selection of T cell receptor beta chains follows, all from one sample in a study of cytomegalovirus exposure and HLA in healthy donors. Profiling relied on immunoSEQ multiplex PCR, and the TCRdb table lists in-frame clones only, not all of them. The sample has 100,000 to 150,000 clones, 85% to 90% seen once. The specimen sequenced was PBMCs. These TCRs come from a man aged 25 to 40 in good health and CMV-seronegative. CDR3s leave out the opening cysteine and the closing phenylalanine or tryptophan. Each record gives: D gene, J gene, CDR3 length, V gene, CDR3 protein. The D gene is left open where the match is weak.

>TRBD1|TRBJ1-6|13|TRBV28
AIPGTGGHNSPLH
>-|TRBJ1-5|10|TRBV19
ATQVSGQPQH
>TRBD1|TRBJ1-1|14|TRBV7-6
ASSSSIKGADTEAF
>TRBD2|TRBJ2-3|12|TRBV28
ALARTSGGDTQY
>-|TRBJ2-6|14|TRBV11-3
ASSLGARAGANVLT
>-|TRBJ2-7|12|TRBV6-5
ASSYSTSSYEQY
>-|TRBJ2-2|10|TRBV10-2
ASSGRGGELF
>TRBD2|TRBJ2-1|11|TRBV7-2
ASSLDSGREQF
>TRBD2|TRBJ2-1|13|TRBV6-5
ASSPTSGRPNEQF
>TRBD1|TRBJ1-6|12|TRBV2
ASRAGTDNSPLH
>-|TRBJ2-3|12|TRBV25-1
ASSERGAGDTQY
>-|TRBJ1-2|11|TRBV29-1
SVVRLTNYGYT
>-|TRBJ2-3|13|TRBV6-4
AIFAYRDSTDTQY
>TRBD2|TRBJ2-2|17|TRBV9
ASSVFAWTSGANTGELF
>-|TRBJ1-1|11|TRBV30
AWRMQGKTEAF
>-|TRBJ1-5|13|TRBV10-2
ASSLDSLSNQPQH
>TRBD1|TRBJ1-5|12|TRBV2
ASNGQGYDQPQH
>TRBD2|TRBJ2-3|14|TRBV5-1
ASSLEGPGGADTQY
>TRBD2|TRBJ2-7|13|TRBV5-1
ASSLMAGVAGEQY
>TRBD1|TRBJ2-1|14|TRBV5-1
ASSSGQGTSYNEQF
>-|TRBJ2-6|14|TRBV5-6
ASSLKTGNIRDVLT
>-|TRBJ2-6|13|TRBV15
ASTDTNSGANVLT
>-|TRBJ1-1|15|TRBV21-1
ASSAQDRVGMNTEAF
>TRBD1|TRBJ1-5|13|TRBV19
ASSPTDRVNQPQH
>TRBD2|TRBJ2-1|14|TRBV19
ASSIFVAGGLDEQF
>TRBD2|TRBJ2-7|13|TRBV5-1
ASSLMGGRIDEQY
>TRBD2|TRBJ2-5|14|TRBV10-1
ASSVGTSGRGETQY
>-|TRBJ2-5|15|TRBV21-1
ASSPRGRQGQKETQY
>TRBD2|TRBJ2-7|13|TRBV2
ASTLGLAVNYEQY